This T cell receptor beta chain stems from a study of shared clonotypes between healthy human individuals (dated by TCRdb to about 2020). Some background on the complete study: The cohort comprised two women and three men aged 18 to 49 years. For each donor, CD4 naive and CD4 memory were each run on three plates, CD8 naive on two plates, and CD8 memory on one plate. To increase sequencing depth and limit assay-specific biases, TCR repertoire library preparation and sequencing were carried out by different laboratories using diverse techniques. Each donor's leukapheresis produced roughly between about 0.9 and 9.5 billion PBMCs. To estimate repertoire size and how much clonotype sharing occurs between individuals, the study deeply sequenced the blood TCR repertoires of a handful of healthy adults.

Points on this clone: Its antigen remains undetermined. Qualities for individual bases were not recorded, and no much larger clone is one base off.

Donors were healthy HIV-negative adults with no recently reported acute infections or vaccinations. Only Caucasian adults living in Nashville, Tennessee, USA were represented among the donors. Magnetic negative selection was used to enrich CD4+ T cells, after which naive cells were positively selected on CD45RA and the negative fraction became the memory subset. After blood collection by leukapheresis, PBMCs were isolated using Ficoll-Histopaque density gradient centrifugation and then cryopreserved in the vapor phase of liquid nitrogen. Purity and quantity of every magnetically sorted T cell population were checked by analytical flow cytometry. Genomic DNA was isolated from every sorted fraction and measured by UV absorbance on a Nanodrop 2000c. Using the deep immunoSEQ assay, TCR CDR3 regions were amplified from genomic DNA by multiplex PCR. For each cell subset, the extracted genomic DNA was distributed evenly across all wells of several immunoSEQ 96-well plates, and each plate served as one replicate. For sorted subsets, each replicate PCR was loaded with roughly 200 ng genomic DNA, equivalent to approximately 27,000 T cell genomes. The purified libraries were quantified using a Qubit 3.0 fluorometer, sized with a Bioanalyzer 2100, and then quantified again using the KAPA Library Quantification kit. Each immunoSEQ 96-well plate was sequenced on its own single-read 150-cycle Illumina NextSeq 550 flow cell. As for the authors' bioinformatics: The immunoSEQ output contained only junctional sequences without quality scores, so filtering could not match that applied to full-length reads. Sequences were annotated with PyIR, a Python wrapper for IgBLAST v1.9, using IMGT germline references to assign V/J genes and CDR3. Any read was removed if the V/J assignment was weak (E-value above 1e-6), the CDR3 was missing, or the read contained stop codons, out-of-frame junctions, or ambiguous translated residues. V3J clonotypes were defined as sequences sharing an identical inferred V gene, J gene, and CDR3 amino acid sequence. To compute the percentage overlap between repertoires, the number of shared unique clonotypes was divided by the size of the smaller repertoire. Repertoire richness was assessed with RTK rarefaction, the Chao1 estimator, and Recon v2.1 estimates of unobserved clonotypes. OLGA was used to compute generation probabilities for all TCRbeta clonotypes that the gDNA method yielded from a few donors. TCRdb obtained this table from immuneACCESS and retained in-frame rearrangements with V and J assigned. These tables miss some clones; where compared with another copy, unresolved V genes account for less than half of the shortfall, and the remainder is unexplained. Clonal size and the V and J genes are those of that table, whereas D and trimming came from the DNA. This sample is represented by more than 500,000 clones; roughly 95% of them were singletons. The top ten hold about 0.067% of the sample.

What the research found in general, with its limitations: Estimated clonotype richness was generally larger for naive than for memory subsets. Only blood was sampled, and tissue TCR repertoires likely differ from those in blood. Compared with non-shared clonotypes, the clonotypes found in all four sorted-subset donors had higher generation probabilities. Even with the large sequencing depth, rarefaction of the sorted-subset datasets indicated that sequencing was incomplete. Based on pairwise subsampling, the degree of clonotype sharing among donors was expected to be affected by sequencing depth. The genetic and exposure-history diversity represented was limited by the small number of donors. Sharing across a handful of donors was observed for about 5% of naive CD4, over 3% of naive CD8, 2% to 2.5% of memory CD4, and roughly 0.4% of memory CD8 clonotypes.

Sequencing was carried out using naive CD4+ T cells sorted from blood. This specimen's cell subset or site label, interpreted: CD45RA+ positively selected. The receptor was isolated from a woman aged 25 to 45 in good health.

The CDR3 has the sequence CASSPNRDTYEEQFF. In nucleotide form, the sequence is TGTGCCAGCAGCCCTAACCGGGACACCTACGAGGAGCAGTTCTTC. Rearrangement joined TRBV7-3 to TRBJ2-1, and TRBD1 may be the D gene, going by 6 matching bases. V is reduced by 5 bases and J by 10 bases, leaving a spacing of 21 bases between them. From the cysteine up to the phenylalanine, the CDR3 has a length of 15 residues. Of all the DNA, just the CDR3 is kept, 45 bases in frame from base 1. The germline V gene yields SGHTA for CDR1 and FQGTGA for CDR2.